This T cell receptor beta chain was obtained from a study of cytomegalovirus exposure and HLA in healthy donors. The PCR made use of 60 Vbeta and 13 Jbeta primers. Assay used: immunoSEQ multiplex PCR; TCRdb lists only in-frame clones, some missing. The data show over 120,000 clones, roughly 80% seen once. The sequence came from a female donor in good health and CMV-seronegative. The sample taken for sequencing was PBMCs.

The CDR3 sequence: CASSFSTGNTEAFF. In nucleotides, the CDR3 is TGTGCCAGCAGCTTTTCTACAGGGAACACTGAAGCTTTCTTT. The genes are TRBV5-4 and TRBJ1-1; weak D call: TRBD1 (5 bases). CDR3 length equals 14 residues. Trimming shortened V by 2 bases and J by 1 base, and 9 bases separated the two germline ends. Germline values: CDR1 SGHNT, CDR2 YYREEE (reference sequence).